One sample yielded the 22 T cell receptor beta chains listed below, sequenced in a study of blood T cell repertoires in COVID-19. Only in-frame clones appear in the TCRdb table, and some are missing; sequencing was by immunoSEQ multiplex PCR. The table has hundreds of thousands of clones, approximately 79% seen once. The specimen was peripheral blood. These receptors all come from a woman aged 35 to 49 with active or convalescent COVID-19.

V usage is TRBV11-3 and J usage is TRBJ1-3; tentative D call: TRBD1 (6 bases). The germline CDR1 and CDR2 sequences are SGHNT and YENEEA. Deletions cut 2 bases from V and 1 base from J, with 6 bases between. The CDR3 is made up of 14 amino acids. CDR3 sequence (DNA): TGTGCCAGCAGCTTAACAGGGTCTGGAAACACCATATATTTT. Translated: CASSLTGSGNTIYF.

CDR3 loop: CASSVTTGNGYTF. The CDR3, as DNA: TGTGCCAGTTCCGTTACGACAGGGAATGGCTACACCTTC. The chain links TRBV19 to TRBJ1-2, with 7 bases lining up with TRBD1. V lost 8 bases to trimming and J lost 6 bases; unmatched junction nucleotides: 9. This CDR3 is built from 13 residues. Germline values: CDR1 LNHDA, CDR2 SQIVND (reference sequence). The full variable domain, its missing parts supplied by reference TRBV19 and TRBJ1-2, is DGGITQSPKYLFRKEGQNVTLSCEQNLNHDAMYWYRQDPGQGLRLIYYSQIVNDFQKGDIAEGYSVSREKKESFPLTVTSAQKNPTAFYLCASSVTTGNGYTFGSGTRLTVV.

This sequence joins TRBV6-5 and TRBJ2-7; TRBD1 agrees at 7 bases. The J segment lost 0 bases and the V segment lost 3 bases, leaving 5 bases of the junction unmatched. Germline values: CDR1 MNHEY, CDR2 SVGAGI. The CDR3 sequence is 15 residues long. The CDR3 spells CASSYSRDSSYEQYF. The DNA for the CDR3 is TGTGCCAGCAGTTATAGTCGGGACAGCTCCTACGAGCAGTACTTC.

The chain recombines TRBV3-1 (or the pseudogene TRBV3-2) with TRBJ2-1; TRBD1 agrees at 8 bases. Germline trimming cut 0 bases from V and 6 bases from J; bases unmatched to any gene: 13. CDR1 LGHDT and CDR2 YNNKEL come from the germline V gene (reference sequence). The CDR3 covers 18 residues. The CDR3 region has the DNA TGTGCCAGCAGCCAAGAGAGGACGGCAGGGGGCTTTGGCAATGAGCAGTTCTTC. Translating gives CASSQERTAGGFGNEQFF.

The chain couples TRBV5-1 to TRBJ2-7; possible D gene TRBD1, 5 bases. V was clipped by 3 bases and J by 3 bases, with 16 bases between them. Germline CDR1 reads SGHRS; CDR2 reads YFSETQ. This CDR3 contains 15 residues. CDR3 in DNA: TGCGCCAGCAGCTGGTCCCCAGGGTACTACTACGAGCAGTACGTC. It codes for CASSWSPGYYYEQYV.

Only a few counts were recorded for this clone. The CDR3 protein is CASSPGQVPHEQYF. The DNA of the CDR3 is TGTGCCAGCAGCCCGGGACAGGTTCCCCACGAGCAGTACTTC. The chain has TRBV9 and TRBJ2-7; the match to TRBD1 covers 8 bases. CDR3 length: 14 amino acids. Unmatched junction bases numbered 8, after V lost 4 bases and J lost 5 bases. Germline CDR1 reads SGDLS; CDR2 reads YYNGEE.

The chain couples TRBV5-1 to TRBJ2-3; weak D call: TRBD2 (5 bases). Germline CDR1 and CDR2: SGHRS and YFSETQ. Trimming removed 4 bases at V and 5 bases at J, with 5 bases between. The CDR3 is 11 residues long. The CDR3 loop reads CASSEGDTQYF. Written as DNA, the CDR3 is TGCGCCAGCAGCGAGGGAGATACGCAGTATTTT.

The chain combines TRBV18 with TRBJ2-7, with TRBD2 as a possible D gene (5 bases). Trimming pared 0 bases from V and 0 bases from J, leaving 6 bases between. The CDR3 has 14 residues. The V gene's germline CDR1 is KGHSH and CDR2 LQKENI. CDR3 sequence reads: CASSPPSGSYEQYF. CDR3 DNA: TGTGCCAGCTCACCACCGAGCGGCTCCTACGAGCAGTACTTC.

This clone was recorded only once. In the same sample, other DNA sequences code for this CDR3. The chain recombines TRBV5-6 with TRBJ1-3, with D perhaps matching TRBD1 (5 bases). This CDR3 has 13 amino acids. Germline assignment: CDR1 SGHDT and CDR2 YYEEEE. V was pared by 0 bases and J by 4 bases, with 5 bases between. Here the CDR3 DNA reads TGTGCCAGCAGCTTGGGGGGCGGAAACACCATATATTTT. This encodes CASSLGGGNTIYF. The entire variable domain, with the rest obtained from reference TRBV5-6 and TRBJ1-3, is as follows: DAGVTQSPTHLIKTRGQQVTLRCSPKSGHDTVSWYQQALGQGPQFIFQYYEEEERQRGNFPDRFSGHQFPNYSSELNVNALLLGDSALYLCASSLGGGNTIYFGEGSWLTVV.

The chain recombines TRBV19 with TRBJ1-6; 10 bases are a match to TRBD1. Germline V CDR1 and CDR2: LNHDA, SQIVND (reference sequence). Trimming cost V 3 bases and J 1 base; bases outside gene matches: 12. The CDR3 runs 20 residues. The CDR3 region is CASSIPTGTGDFSYNSPLHF. The CDR3, as DNA: TGTGCCAGTAGTATCCCAACCGGGACAGGGGATTTTTCCTATAATTCACCCCTCCACTTT.

This rearrangement joins TRBV20-1 to TRBJ1-6; 7 bases are shared with TRBD1. V shed 3 bases, J shed 0 bases, and the junction held 2 bases outside the gene matches. In germline, CDR1 is DFQATT, CDR2 SNEGSKA (reference sequence). The CDR3 has 15 residues. The CDR3 reads CSASQGGSYNSPLHF. CDR3 DNA sequence: TGCAGTGCTAGTCAGGGGGGCTCCTATAATTCACCCCTCCACTTT.

The chain recombines TRBV7-6 with TRBJ2-5; a possible D gene is TRBD2 (7 bases). This CDR3 has 15 amino acids. The V gene lost 4 bases and the J gene lost 2 bases, with 14 bases spanning the gap. Germline CDR1 and CDR2: SGHVS and FNYEAQ. DNA of the CDR3: TGTGCCAGCAGCTGGGGGCTAGCGGTTCAAGAGACCCAGTACTTC. Translated, it gives CASSWGLAVQETQYF.

The rearrangement joins TRBV28 to TRBJ1-5, with D unclear. The CDR3 extends over 12 amino acids. Germline-derived CDR1 and CDR2 are MDHEN and SYDVKM. V lost 6 bases, J lost 6 bases, and 9 bases lay in between. The CDR3 bases are TGTGCCAGCAGGACTCTAGGTCAGCCCCAGCATTTT. Its protein product is CASRTLGQPQHF.

The chain combines TRBV19 with TRBJ1-5; possibly TRBD1 for D (5 bases). V lost 5 bases and J 5 bases, leaving 13 bases between the germline ends. Germline V gene lookup returns CDR1 LNHDA and CDR2 SQIVND (reference sequence). The CDR3 extends over 14 amino acids. The CDR3 spells CASSGAFQDQPQHF. As DNA, the CDR3 is TGTGCCAGTAGTGGGGCATTTCAGGATCAGCCCCAGCATTTT. The full variable domain, in which reference TRBV19 and TRBJ1-5 provide the parts outside the CDR3, is DGGITQSPKYLFRKEGQNVTLSCEQNLNHDAMYWYRQDPGQGLRLIYYSQIVNDFQKGDIAEGYSVSREKKESFPLTVTSAQKNPTAFYLCASSGAFQDQPQHFGDGTRLSIL.

This clone appeared a single time. The chain is built from TRBV2 and TRBJ1-3, with D unresolved. CDR1 SNHLY and CDR2 FYNNEI come from the germline V gene. The CDR3 spans 15 residues. V lost 3 bases, J lost 0 bases, and 9 bases lay in between. CDR3 sequence: CASSDGQHSGNTIYF. The CDR3 DNA is TGTGCCAGCAGTGATGGGCAGCACTCTGGAAACACCATATATTTT.

This rearrangement joins TRBV28 to TRBJ2-5; D might be TRBD1 (6 bases). The length of the CDR3 is 15 residues. V lost 6 bases and J 2 bases, leaving 16 bases between the germline ends. The V gene's germline CDR1 is MDHEN and CDR2 SYDVKM. CDR3 nucleotide sequence: TGTGCCAGCAGACCCTGGACAGAACTACAAGAGACCCAGTACTTC. Its translation is CASRPWTELQETQYF.

This rearrangement joins TRBV28 to TRBJ2-5, with 7 bases identical to TRBD2. The CDR3 extends over 13 amino acids. Trimming cost V 3 bases and J 4 bases; bases outside gene matches: 2. The germline CDR1 and CDR2 sequences are MDHEN and SYDVKM. CDR3 in DNA: TGTGCCAGCAGTTTTGGGGGGGGAGAGACCCAGTACTTC. It codes for CASSFGGGETQYF.

This clone was seen once. The chain uses TRBV11-2 and TRBJ2-2; a possible D gene is TRBD1 (5 bases). V was clipped by 0 bases and J by 5 bases, with 13 bases between them. Germline V lookup: CDR1 SGHAT, CDR2 FQNNGV. CDR3 length: 16 amino acids. CDR3 protein: CASSLEAGMRTGELFF. In DNA form, the CDR3 reads TGTGCCAGCAGCTTAGAGGCAGGGATGAGGACCGGGGAGCTGTTTTTT.

V usage is TRBV5-1 and J usage is TRBJ1-2, with a possible D match to TRBD1 (6 bases). The CDR3 totals 13 residues. Germline V gene data show CDR1 as SGHRS and CDR2 as YFSETQ. Trimming cost V 1 base and J 8 bases, with 12 bases left between them. Here the CDR3 reads CASSLFTGGGYTF. The CDR3 DNA is TGCGCCAGCAGCTTGTTCACGGGGGGCGGCTACACCTTC.

The J gene is TRBJ2-3, the V gene TRBV21-1; the listed D gene, TRBD2, was not tested against the DNA. TRBV21-1 is tagged as a pseudogene. The CDR3 is made up of 18 amino acids. CDR3 sequence: CASSLPLESGGGIDTQYF. As DNA, the CDR3 is TGTGCCAGCAGCTTACCTCTAGAGAGCGGGGGCGGAATCGATACGCAGTATTTT.

This clone occurred a few times. V is TRBV28 and J is TRBJ1-1, with TRBD1 as a possible D gene (5 bases). The CDR3 is made up of 14 amino acids. CDR1 and CDR2 from the germline V gene are MDHEN and SYDVKM. V was trimmed by 2 bases and J by 5 bases, leaving 12 bases between them. The CDR3 region is CASSLGGGRTEAFF. CDR3 DNA sequence: TGTGCCAGCAGTTTAGGGGGGGGTAGAACTGAAGCTTTCTTT.

The rearrangement joins TRBV2 to TRBJ2-3, with TRBD1 matching 10 bases. The CDR3 extends over 16 amino acids. Germline CDR1 SNHLY, CDR2 FYNNEI. Losses at the gene ends were 5 bases for V and 3 bases for J; bases not matched to a gene: 8. CDR3 sequence reads: CASSRDRGSRTDTQYF. Here the CDR3 DNA reads TGTGCCAGCAGTAGGGACAGGGGCTCTCGGACAGATACGCAGTATTTT.